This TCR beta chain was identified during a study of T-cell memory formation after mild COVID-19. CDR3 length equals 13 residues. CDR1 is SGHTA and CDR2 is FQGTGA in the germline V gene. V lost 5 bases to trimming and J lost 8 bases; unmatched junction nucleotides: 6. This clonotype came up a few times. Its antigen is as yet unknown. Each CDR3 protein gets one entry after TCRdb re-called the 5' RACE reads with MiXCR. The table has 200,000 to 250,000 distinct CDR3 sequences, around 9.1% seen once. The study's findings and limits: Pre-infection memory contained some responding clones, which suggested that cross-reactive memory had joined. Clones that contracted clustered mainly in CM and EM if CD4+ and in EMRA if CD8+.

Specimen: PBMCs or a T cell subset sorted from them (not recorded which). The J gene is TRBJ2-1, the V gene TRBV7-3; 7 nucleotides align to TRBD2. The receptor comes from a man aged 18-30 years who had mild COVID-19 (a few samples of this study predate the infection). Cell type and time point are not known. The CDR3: CASSSGTIHEQFF. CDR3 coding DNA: TGTGCCAGCAGCAGCGGGACTATTCATGAGCAGTTCTTC.